The next 28 T cell receptor beta chains were all read from a single sample in a study of T-cell memory formation after mild COVID-19. MiXCR, applied by TCRdb to the 5' RACE reads, yields one record per CDR3 protein. Altogether 250,000 to 400,000 distinct CDR3 sequences are present, about 13% being singletons, with the ten largest covering 21%. The sequencing sample was made of PBMCs or a T cell subset sorted from them (not recorded which). The receptors shown here come from a man between 18 and 35 years old who had mild COVID-19 (a few samples of this study predate the infection). Cell type and time point are not known.

V and J are TRBV27 and TRBJ2-5, with D possibly being TRBD1 (5 bases). Germline V gene data show CDR1 as MNHEY and CDR2 as SMNVEV (reference sequence). V gave up 6 bases and J gave up 0 bases, with 11 bases separating them. This CDR3 region has 14 residues. The CDR3 nucleotides read TGTGCCAGCAGGGACACGTTGTACCAAGAGACCCAGTACTTC. As protein: CASRDTLYQETQYF.

This clonotype was observed a handful of times. The chain uses TRBV5-1 and TRBJ2-5; 15 bases map to TRBD2. This CDR3 contains 16 residues. Germline CDR1 SGHRS, CDR2 YFSETQ. Trimming removed 4 bases from V and 7 bases from J; junction bases left unmatched: 8. The CDR3 reads CASSKRTSGGAVTQYF. CDR3 nucleotides: TGCGCCAGCAGCAAAAGGACTAGCGGGGGGGCAGTGACCCAGTACTTC.

This clonotype turned up a few times. The chain carries TRBV5-1 and TRBJ2-5; 12 bases are shared with TRBD2. V trimming: 0 bases; J trimming: 0 bases; junction bases outside the gene matches: 6. Germline V lookup: CDR1 SGHRS, CDR2 YFSETQ. The CDR3 has 18 residues. Here the CDR3 reads CASSLVSTSGGNQETQYF. The CDR3 DNA reads TGCGCCAGCAGCTTGGTGTCGACTAGCGGGGGAAACCAAGAGACCCAGTACTTC.

This clonotype was seen more than once but under ten times. This chain uses TRBV7-2 with TRBJ1-1; D possibly corresponds to TRBD1 (5 bases). Trimming took off 5 bases at V and 7 bases at J, with 17 bases between the two ends. CDR1 and CDR2 (germline): SGHTA, FQGNSA. CDR3 length: 14 amino acids. This chain's CDR3 is CASSPGGGFDEAFF. The CDR3, as DNA: TGTGCCAGCAGCCCCGGGGGGGGTTTTGATGAAGCTTTCTTT.

The V and J genes are TRBV28 and TRBJ2-4; D might be TRBD1 or TRBD2, each matching 5 bases. The CDR3 is 15 residues long. Germline-derived CDR1 and CDR2 are MDHEN and SYDVKM. V gave up 2 bases and J gave up 0 bases, with 8 bases separating them. Written as DNA, the CDR3 is TGTGCCAGCAGTTTAAGAGGGGTAGCCAAAAACATTCAGTACTTC. This gives the protein CASSLRGVAKNIQYF.

Of note for this clonotype: This may be a read error, as it is one base from a much larger clone. This rearrangement joins TRBV4-3 to TRBJ2-5, with D uncertain. Germline lookup yields CDR1 LGHNA and CDR2 YSLEER. Deletions cut 1 base from V and 5 bases from J, with 8 bases between. The CDR3 totals 13 residues. This chain's CDR3 is CASSQGWRETQYF. The CDR3 coding sequence is TGCGCCAGCAGCCAAGGTTGGCGGGAGACCCAGTACTTC.

This clonotype was recorded a few times. The chain uses TRBV4-1 and TRBJ2-2; 9 nucleotides line up with TRBD1. J gave up 7 bases and V 1 base, and 7 bases lay outside the gene matches. Germline loops: CDR1 MGHRA, CDR2 YSYEKL. The CDR3 loop spans 16 amino acids. The CDR3 coding sequence is TGCGCCAGCAGCCAAGCCGGGACAGGGACGGTCGGGGAGCTGTTTTTT. This translates into CASSQAGTGTVGELFF.

V is TRBV6-2 or TRBV6-3 and J is TRBJ2-7; 8 positions agree with TRBD1. V shed 5 bases and J 4 bases; nucleotides not matched to a gene: 7. This CDR3 region has 14 residues. In germline, CDR1 is MNHEY, CDR2 SVGEGT. The CDR3 DNA reads TGTGCCAGCAGTACGCGACAGGGGTGGTACGAGCAGTACGTC. It encodes CASSTRQGWYEQYV.

This clonotype has just a few counts. The chain employs TRBV4-1 and TRBJ1-3; no clear D. The germline V gene has CDR1 MGHRA and CDR2 YSYEKL. This CDR3 comprises 15 residues. V was shortened by 0 bases and J by 4 bases, with 10 bases between the two germline ends. The CDR3 spells CASSQDRGLGNTIYF. The CDR3 DNA reads TGCGCCAGCAGCCAAGACCGGGGTCTCGGAAACACCATATATTTT.

CDR3 sequence: CASGGPTNYEQYF. The CDR3 region has the DNA TGTGCCAGTGGAGGACCTACGAACTACGAGCAGTACTTC. The rearrangement uses TRBV19 and TRBJ2-7; D might be TRBD2 (5 bases). The V end was cut by 8 bases, the J end by 3 bases, with 14 bases between. The CDR3 spans 13 residues. The germline V gene has CDR1 LNHDA and CDR2 SQIVND (reference sequence). Supplemented by reference TRBV19 and TRBJ2-7, the full variable domain reads DGGITQSPKYLFRKEGQNVTLSCEQNLNHDAMYWYRQDPGQGLRLIYYSQIVNDFQKGDIAEGYSVSREKKESFPLTVTSAQKNPTAFYLCASGGPTNYEQYFGPGTRLTVT.

The rearrangement joins TRBV6-5 to TRBJ1-1; possibly TRBD1 for D (6 bases). The length of the CDR3 is 14 residues. Germline CDR1 reads MNHEY; CDR2 reads SVGAGI. The germline V and J ends were trimmed by 5 bases and 4 bases, with 14 bases remaining between them. Here the CDR3 reads CASSRTGIATEAFF. CDR3 DNA sequence: TGTGCCAGCAGTCGAACAGGGATTGCCACTGAAGCTTTCTTT.

The rearrangement links TRBV20-1 to TRBJ1-4; maybe TRBD1 (6 bases). V lost 6 bases, J lost 8 bases, and 19 bases lay in between. The germline V gene has CDR1 DFQATT and CDR2 SNEGSKA (reference sequence). There are 14 residues in the CDR3. This CDR3 is CSAASVQGGEKLFF. The CDR3, as DNA: TGCAGTGCCGCGTCGGTACAGGGAGGGGAAAAACTGTTTTTT.

The V gene is TRBV4-3, the J gene TRBJ2-3, with 7 bases that match TRBD2. This CDR3 is built from 15 residues. J was trimmed by 2 bases and V by 4 bases; bases with no gene match: 6. The V gene's germline CDR1 is LGHNA and CDR2 YSLEER. This chain's CDR3 is CASSPSSGHTDTQYF. CDR3 sequence (DNA): TGCGCCAGCAGCCCTTCTAGCGGACACACAGATACGCAGTATTTT.

Only a few counts were recorded for this clonotype. V usage is TRBV28 and J usage is TRBJ2-1; TRBD2 agrees at 11 bases. CDR3 length: 17 residues. The junction had 11 bases not matched to a gene; V was cut back by 6 bases and J by 4 bases. The germline V gene has CDR1 MDHEN and CDR2 SYDVKM. CDR3 sequence reads: CASRPPGLAALYNEQFF. Here the CDR3 DNA reads TGTGCCAGCAGACCCCCGGGACTAGCGGCACTGTACAATGAGCAGTTCTTC.

CDR3 amino acids: CASRMQGFSPLHF. As DNA, the CDR3 is TGTGCCAGCAGGATGCAGGGTTTTTCACCCCTCCACTTT. This sequence joins TRBV6-2 or TRBV6-3 and TRBJ1-6, with D possibly TRBD1 on 5 matching bases. V lost 6 bases and J lost 9, with 12 bases in between. Germline assignment: CDR1 MNHEY and CDR2 SVGEGT. The CDR3 runs 13 residues.

This clonotype came up a few times. The chain links TRBV5-1 to TRBJ2-5, with TRBD2 identical over 8 bases. V trimming: 4 bases; J trimming: 0 bases; junction bases outside the gene matches: 8. Germline V gene data show CDR1 as SGHRS and CDR2 as YFSETQ. The CDR3 runs 16 residues. The CDR3 here is CASSPALAGNQETQYF. In DNA form, the CDR3 reads TGCGCCAGCAGCCCCGCCTTAGCGGGGAACCAAGAGACCCAGTACTTC.

As DNA, the CDR3 is TGCAGTGCTAGAGACGGGTGGGGAGATACGCAGTATTTT. Translated: CSARDGWGDTQYF. The rearrangement links TRBV20-1 to TRBJ2-3; D is undetermined. In germline, CDR1 is DFQATT, CDR2 SNEGSKA (reference sequence). The CDR3 runs to 13 residues. V lost 0 bases and J lost 5, with 9 bases in between.

CDR3 nucleotides: TGTGCCAGCAGCTTGCTACAGGGCCTCTCTGGAAACACCATATATTTT. Amino acid sequence: CASSLLQGLSGNTIYF. The V and J genes are TRBV7-9 and TRBJ1-3; TRBD1 might be the D (6 bases). This CDR3 has 16 amino acids. Germline CDR1 SEHNR, CDR2 FQNEAQ (reference sequence). Trimming took 3 bases from V and 0 from J, leaving 12 bases between them.

CDR3 residues: CASSVNPLDSGANVLTF. Written as DNA, the CDR3 is TGTGCCAGCAGTGTAAATCCTCTGGATTCTGGGGCCAACGTCCTGACTTTC. The chain joins TRBV7-2 to TRBJ2-6; no clear D. The germline gives CDR1 SGHTA, CDR2 FQGNSA. Trimming left V 6 bases short and J 1 base short, with 16 bases between. The CDR3 length is 17 residues.

This sequence joins TRBV4-3 and TRBJ2-1; D gene ambiguous. Germline values: CDR1 LGHNA, CDR2 YSLEER. The CDR3 is 14 amino acids. The V end was cut by 5 bases, the J end by 0 bases, with 8 bases between. CDR3 residues: CASSGDRSYNEQFF. CDR3 in DNA: TGCGCCAGCAGCGGGGATCGCTCCTACAATGAGCAGTTCTTC.

This chain connects TRBV11-2 to TRBJ1-6; a weak D match, TRBD1 (6 bases). Trimming removed 0 bases from V and 10 bases from J, with 13 bases in between. The germline V gene encodes CDR1 SGHAT and CDR2 FQNNGV. This CDR3 spans 15 amino acids. CDR3 DNA sequence: TGTGCCAGCAGCTTAGAACCGGGACATCCCTCACCCCTCCACTTT. It is translated as CASSLEPGHPSPLHF.

The chain joins TRBV5-1 to TRBJ2-3; 10 bases fit TRBD1. This CDR3 contains 15 residues. Unmatched junction bases numbered 4, after V lost 3 bases and J lost 3 bases. Germline V gives CDR1 SGHRS, CDR2 YFSETQ. The CDR3, as DNA: TGCGCCAGCAGCTGGGGGACAGGGGAAACAGATACGCAGTATTTT. Its translation is CASSWGTGETDTQYF.

As regards this clonotype: A read error may account for a junction end that differs from germline. The chain recombines TRBV28 with TRBJ1-2; D is possibly TRBD1 (5 bases). Germline V gives CDR1 MDHEN, CDR2 SYDVKM. CDR3 length equals 13 residues. CDR3 in DNA: TGTGCCAGCGGTTTAGGGACTTCCTATGGCTACACCTTC. Its protein product is CASGLGTSYGYTF.

The J gene is TRBJ2-2, the V gene TRBV7-9; D not certain. Germline V gene lookup returns CDR1 SEHNR and CDR2 FQNEAQ (reference sequence). This CDR3 contains 14 residues. Trimming stripped 3 bases from V and 5 bases from J, with 10 bases between. For the CDR3, the DNA is TGTGCCAGCAGCTTGCGGATAGGGACCGGGGAGCTGTTTTTT. Its protein product is CASSLRIGTGELFF.

The DNA of the CDR3 is TGTGCCAGCAGCTTGGCCCCAGGGACAGGTTCACCCCTCCACTTT. Translation gives CASSLAPGTGSPLHF. This rearrangement joins TRBV5-4 to TRBJ1-6; 8 nucleotides line up with TRBD1. The CDR3 loop spans 15 amino acids. With V trimmed by 0 bases and J by 9 bases, 5 bases remained unmatched. Germline V gives CDR1 SGHNT, CDR2 YYREEE (reference sequence).

The genes are TRBV6-6 and TRBJ1-5; D possibly corresponds to TRBD1 (5 bases). The V gene's germline CDR1 is MNHNY and CDR2 SVGAGI (reference sequence). There are 15 residues in the CDR3. Trimming shortened V by 4 bases and J by 0 bases, and 10 bases separated the two germline ends. The chain's CDR3 is CASSSTEYSNQPQHF. The CDR3 DNA follows: TGTGCCAGCAGTTCGACAGAATATAGCAATCAGCCCCAGCATTTT.

This clonotype was observed at least ten times. The rearrangement uses TRBV7-9 and TRBJ2-5, with D possibly TRBD2 on 6 matching bases. CDR3 length equals 12 residues. V lost 4 bases and J 5 bases, leaving 8 bases between the germline ends. From germline, CDR1 is SEHNR and CDR2 FQNEAQ (reference sequence). CDR3 DNA: TGTGCCAGCAGCTGGGACTGGGAGACCCAGTACTTC. Translated, it gives CASSWDWETQYF.

The V and J genes are TRBV19 and TRBJ2-7, with 9 nucleotides matching TRBD1. This CDR3 has 14 amino acids. Germline V gene sequence: CDR1 LNHDA, CDR2 SQIVND (reference sequence). Trimming at V came to 3 bases and at J to 5 bases, leaving 5 bases not matched to a gene. The CDR3 region is CASSIGTGSHEQYF. DNA for the CDR3: TGTGCCAGTAGTATTGGGACAGGGTCCCACGAGCAGTACTTC. The full variable domain, its missing parts supplied by reference TRBV19 and TRBJ2-7, is DGGITQSPKYLFRKEGQNVTLSCEQNLNHDAMYWYRQDPGQGLRLIYYSQIVNDFQKGDIAEGYSVSREKKESFPLTVTSAQKNPTAFYLCASSIGTGSHEQYFGPGTRLTVT.